This entry describes one T cell receptor beta chain. Different DNA sequences within this sample yield the same CDR3. Here immunoSEQ multiplex PCR was the method, and the copy in TCRdb shows in-frame clones only, minus some. The table records 2 million to 2.5 million clones, 90% to 96% of them present only once. Germline CDR1 is SNHLY and CDR2 is FYNNEI. Trimming stripped 4 bases from V and 2 bases from J, with 8 bases between. The CDR3 extends over 13 amino acids. These data come from a study of shared clonotypes between healthy human individuals. Material for sequencing was naive CD4+ T cells sorted from blood. The subset was: CD45RA+ positively selected. The TCR sequence derives from a man younger than 30 in good health. The rearrangement uses TRBV2 and TRBJ2-5; tentatively, D is TRBD1 or TRBD2 (6 bases each). For the CDR3, the DNA is TGTGCCAGCAGTGTAGGGGGGCAAGAGACCCAGTACTTC. Residues: CASSVGGQETQYF.